This T cell receptor (beta chain) was recovered during a study of T cells in Graves' hyperthyroidism and ophthalmopathy. Study-wide points: By a 13 V-J model, ophthalmopathy was set apart from stable hyperthyroidism.

This clonotype was picked up a small number of times. No antigen is known for it. Trimming stripped 5 bases from V and 4 bases from J, with 9 bases between. The CDR3 sequence is 12 residues long. CDR1 is SGHRS, CDR2 YFSETQ, per germline. What was amplified from RNA transcripts were TCR beta CDR3 regions. A set of HTBI primers served as the primers for a first-round RT-PCR of the TCR CDR3. TCRdb reprocessed the multiplex PCR reads via MiXCR and lists one record per CDR3 protein. The sample yields approximately 700,000 distinct CDR3 sequences, around 17% seen once. Lactation, pregnancy, other autoimmune disease or uncontrolled infection led to exclusion of patients. The study based diagnoses on clinical symptoms, serum thyroxine and TRAb, thyroid ultrasound and orbital computed tomography.

The sample taken for sequencing was blood. The rearrangement uses TRBV5-1 and TRBJ2-5; tentatively, D is TRBD2 (5 bases). This receptor was taken from a man aged 18 to 29 with Graves' hyperthyroidism. CDR3: CASRDEGETQYF. Written as DNA, the CDR3 is TGCGCCAGCAGGGACGAGGGAGAGACCCAGTACTTC.